What follows are 26 T cell receptor beta chains derived from one specimen sequenced in a study of response to subunit inactivated influenza vaccine. TCRdb re-called the RT-PCR reads through MiXCR, storing one row per CDR3 protein. In the table there are hundreds of thousands of distinct CDR3 sequences, about a fifth of which are singletons. This sample comprised PBMCs from blood, obtained less than 6 days after vaccination. The source of these receptors is a man aged 45-60 years who received an inactivated influenza vaccine.

V gene TRBV25-1 combines with J gene TRBJ2-5, with 8 bases lining up with TRBD1. Germline loops: CDR1 MGHDK, CDR2 SYGVNS. V gave up 2 bases and J gave up 7 bases; unmatched junction bases: 6. The length of the CDR3 is 14 residues. Here the CDR3 reads CASSEPTGAVTQYF. The CDR3 DNA reads TGTGCCAGCAGTGAACCGACAGGGGCAGTGACCCAGTACTTC.

The chain is built from TRBV12-3 or TRBV12-4 and TRBJ1-4, with unresolved D. The V end lost 1 base, the J end lost 7 bases, and 4 bases lay between the germline ends. CDR3 length equals 12 residues. The CDR3 DNA follows: TGTGCCAGCAGTTTAGGGGTTGAAAAACTGTTTTTT. Protein product: CASSLGVEKLFF.

The table lists this clonotype with a few counts. This rearrangement joins TRBV19 to TRBJ2-7; 9 nucleotides align to TRBD1. CDR3 length: 16 amino acids. Looked up from germline, CDR1 is LNHDA and CDR2 is SQIVND (reference sequence). J was trimmed by 2 bases and V by 5 bases; bases with no gene match: 10. CDR3 sequence (DNA): TGTGCCAGTAGTGCCCGGGACAGGGCTAACCCCTACGAGCAGTACTTC. This encodes CASSARDRANPYEQYF.

In this sample, this clonotype turned up many times. The rearrangement joins TRBV12-3 or TRBV12-4 to TRBJ2-7, with D possibly TRBD2 on 6 matching bases. Trimming removed 6 bases from V and 0 bases from J, with 12 bases in between. CDR3 length: 14 amino acids. The chain's CDR3 is CASSTGTYSYEQYF. CDR3 in DNA: TGTGCCAGCAGCACCGGGACTTACTCCTACGAGCAGTACTTC.

This clonotype was detected a few times. The chain couples TRBV29-1 to TRBJ2-1, with 9 bases lining up with TRBD2. Trimming cost V 7 bases and J 15 bases; bases outside gene matches: 13. Germline CDR1 SQVTM, CDR2 ANQGSEA. This CDR3 is built from 12 residues. The CDR3 DNA is TGCAGCGCCCAGACTGGCGGGGGGGACCTGTTCTTC. Translated, it gives CSAQTGGGDLFF.

The gene calls are TRBV11-2 and TRBJ2-7; D remains ambiguous. Germline-derived CDR1 and CDR2 are SGHAT and FQNNGV. The length of the CDR3 is 17 residues. V gave up 0 bases and J gave up 3 bases, with 18 bases separating them. The DNA for the CDR3 is TGTGCCAGCAGCTTAGAGGCCCCGATTGGCCTGGGCTACGAGCAGTACTTC. Protein: CASSLEAPIGLGYEQYF. Filled out from reference TRBV11-2 and TRBJ2-7, the complete variable domain reads EAGVAQSPRYKIIEKRQSVAFWCNPISGHATLYWYQQILGQGPKLLIQFQNNGVVDDSQLPKDRFSAERLKGVDSTLKIQPAKLEDSAVYLCASSLEAPIGLGYEQYFGPGTRLTVT.

The gene calls are TRBV5-3 and TRBJ1-5; D unresolved. TRBV5-3 is marked as an open reading frame, function uncertain. V was clipped by 8 bases and J by 6 bases, with 12 bases between them. CDR3 length: 12 amino acids. For the CDR3, the DNA is TGTGCCAGTCCCTCCTCGGGTCAGCCCCAGCATTTT. Amino acids: CASPSSGQPQHF.

V and J are TRBV4-3 and TRBJ2-7; 8 bases match TRBD1. The CDR3 is 16 amino acids. Germline CDR1 LGHNA, CDR2 YSLEER. V lost 0 bases to trimming and J lost 0 bases; unmatched junction nucleotides: 4. Here the CDR3 reads CASSQEMTGDSYEQYF. In DNA, the CDR3 is TGCGCCAGCAGCCAAGAAATGACAGGGGACTCCTACGAGCAGTACTTC.

This clonotype has just a few counts. The chain has TRBV7-3 and TRBJ2-1; 12 nucleotides agree with TRBD2. Germline V gene lookup returns CDR1 SGHTA and CDR2 FQGTGA. Trimming cost V 0 bases and J 9 bases; bases outside gene matches: 6. This CDR3 region has 16 residues. CDR3 in amino acids: CASSLTGTSGLTEQFF. CDR3 nucleotide sequence: TGTGCCAGCAGCTTAACCGGGACTAGCGGGTTGACTGAGCAGTTCTTC.

The chain is built from TRBV9 and TRBJ2-2; a possible D gene is TRBD1 (5 bases). Trimming took 4 bases from V and 7 from J, leaving 17 bases between them. The CDR3 has 15 residues. Germline V gene lookup returns CDR1 SGDLS and CDR2 YYNGEE. CDR3 in DNA: TGTGCCAGCAGCCCGAGCCCCAGGGTTTTCGGGGAGCTGTTTTTT. Translation gives CASSPSPRVFGELFF.

The rearrangement links TRBV15 to TRBJ2-2; unclear D gene. The CDR3 has 15 residues. Germline lookup yields CDR1 LNHNV and CDR2 YYDKDF (reference sequence). Trimming left V 0 bases short and J 5 bases short, with 10 bases between. This CDR3 reads CATSRDLIATGELFF. The CDR3 bases are TGTGCCACCAGCAGAGATCTTATAGCAACCGGGGAGCTGTTTTTT.

The chain joins TRBV28 to TRBJ1-5; D not resolved. The CDR3 extends over 13 amino acids. Trimming took 6 bases from V and 0 from J, leaving 6 bases between them. From germline, CDR1 is MDHEN and CDR2 SYDVKM. The CDR3 bases are TGTGCCAGCAGATATTATAGCAATCAGCCCCAGCATTTT. It encodes CASRYYSNQPQHF. Full variable domain (missing parts from reference TRBV28 and TRBJ1-5): DVKVTQSSRYLVKRTGEKVFLECVQDMDHENMFWYRQDPGLGLRLIYFSYDVKMKEKGDIPEGYSVSREKKERFSLILESASTNQTSMYLCASRYYSNQPQHFGDGTRLSIL.

Many counts were recorded for this clonotype. The CDR3 region is CANLMGQGNTGELFF. CDR3 DNA sequence: TGTGCCAACCTTATGGGACAGGGAAACACCGGGGAGCTGTTTTTT. The chain combines TRBV12-3 or TRBV12-4 with TRBJ2-2, with TRBD1 matching over 9 bases. Trimming removed 10 bases from V and 2 bases from J; junction bases left unmatched: 8. CDR3 length: 15 amino acids.

In its sample, this clonotype was seen many times. The rearrangement uses TRBV20-1 and TRBJ2-4; 7 bases agree with TRBD2. Germline loops: CDR1 DFQATT, CDR2 SNEGSKA (reference sequence). The CDR3 is 15 residues long. V was clipped by 1 base and J by 0 bases; unmatched bases: 3. The CDR3 DNA sequence: TGCAGTGCTAGAGTGGGGGGGGTAGCCAAAAACATTCAGTACTTC. It specifies CSARVGGVAKNIQYF.

This clonotype was counted a few times. This chain joins TRBV5-1 and TRBJ2-1; no clear D. V lost 7 bases and J lost 12, with 14 bases in between. Per the germline V gene, CDR1 is SGHRS and CDR2 is YFSETQ. CDR3 length: 11 amino acids. DNA of the CDR3: TGCGCCAGCGGGGTAGGTGGCGGGCAGTTCTTC. Its protein product is CASGVGGGQFF.

The rearrangement links TRBV29-1 to TRBJ2-3; D is undetermined. Trimming shortened V by 0 bases and J by 2 bases, and 9 bases separated the two germline ends. The length of the CDR3 is 14 residues. Germline V gives CDR1 SQVTM, CDR2 ANQGSEA. The CDR3 DNA reads TGCAGCGTTGAAGATGGGCCGGACACAGATACGCAGTATTTT. Translating gives CSVEDGPDTDTQYF.

The rearrangement links TRBV7-2 to TRBJ1-5; D may be TRBD1 (5 bases). V shed 1 base and J shed 6 bases, with 13 bases lying between them. The CDR3 spans 15 residues. Germline lookup yields CDR1 SGHTA and CDR2 FQGNSA. The CDR3 DNA is TGTGCCAGCAGCTTAGGAGGGGTAGCGGGTCAGCCCCAGCATTTT. Translated, it gives CASSLGGVAGQPQHF.

In this sample, this clonotype turned up once. This sequence joins TRBV12-5 and TRBJ2-1, with D possibly TRBD2 on 5 matching bases. The germline CDR1 and CDR2 sequences are LGHNT and FRNRAP. Deletions cut 2 bases from V and 6 bases from J, with 14 bases between. There are 15 residues in the CDR3. DNA for the CDR3: TGTGCTAGTGGTTTGAGTTGGGAGTGGGGCAATGAGCAGTTCTTC. Protein: CASGLSWEWGNEQFF.

The genes are TRBV20-1 and TRBJ2-7, with TRBD2 matching 15 bases. Germline V gene lookup returns CDR1 DFQATT and CDR2 SNEGSKA (reference sequence). V trimming: 3 bases; J trimming: 2 bases; junction bases outside the gene matches: 11. This CDR3 region has 18 residues. CDR3 protein: CSASSERTSGGATYEQYF. CDR3 in DNA: TGCAGTGCTAGCAGCGAACGGACTAGCGGGGGGGCCACCTACGAGCAGTACTTC.

The chain recombines TRBV10-2 with TRBJ2-7; 10 bases align to TRBD2. The CDR3 length is 17 residues. Germline loops: CDR1 WSHSY, CDR2 SAAADI. V shed 2 bases, J shed 0 bases, and the junction held 7 bases outside the gene matches. The CDR3 bases are TGCGCCAGCAGTGAGGGTGAGCGGGAGGGGGACTCCTACGAGCAGTACTTC. It codes for CASSEGEREGDSYEQYF.

The J gene is TRBJ2-5, the V gene TRBV29-1, with D hard to call. Germline-derived CDR1 and CDR2 are SQVTM and ANQGSEA. The CDR3 sequence is 12 residues long. V was shortened by 5 bases and J by 2 bases, with 9 bases between the two germline ends. CDR3 sequence reads: CSVFLEQETQYF. The CDR3 bases are TGCAGCGTTTTTCTGGAACAAGAGACCCAGTACTTC.

The chain has TRBV18 and TRBJ2-1; 11 positions agree with TRBD2. CDR1 is KGHSH, CDR2 LQKENI, per germline. This CDR3 region has 17 residues. J gave up 6 bases and V 2 bases, and 9 bases lay outside the gene matches. CDR3 sequence reads: CASSPSLAGGLGNEQFF. The DNA for the CDR3 is TGTGCCAGCTCACCATCCCTAGCGGGGGGCCTAGGCAATGAGCAGTTCTTC.

This clonotype appeared a few times. This chain joins TRBV4-2 and TRBJ2-3; D is tentatively TRBD1 or TRBD2 (5 bases each). Germline V gene data show CDR1 as LGHNA and CDR2 as YNFKEQ. The CDR3 consists of 17 residues. The ends were cut back, 4 bases at V and 0 bases at J, with 17 bases in the middle. In nucleotides, the CDR3 is TGTGCCAGCAGCCTAAATTCCGGGACGGTTAGCACAGATACGCAGTATTTT. Encoded protein: CASSLNSGTVSTDTQYF.

The V call is TRBV6-1, the J call TRBJ2-2; D gene ambiguous. V gave up 5 bases and J gave up 3 bases, with 13 bases separating them. Germline loops: CDR1 MNHNS, CDR2 SASEGT. There are 15 residues in the CDR3. The CDR3, as DNA: TGTGCCAGCAGTATAAGGTCCTCTCACACCGGGGAGCTGTTTTTT. It encodes CASSIRSSHTGELFF.

This clonotype was seen a handful of times. The V and J genes are TRBV10-3 and TRBJ1-2; D is ambiguous. The CDR3 runs to 13 residues. Trimming cost V 0 bases and J 8 bases, with 10 bases left between them. The germline gives CDR1 ENHRY, CDR2 SYGVKD. The CDR3 reads CAISESEVGGYTF. Written as DNA, the CDR3 is TGTGCCATCAGTGAGTCGGAGGTTGGCGGCTACACCTTC.

A single count supports this clonotype. Being one base from a much bigger clone, this may be a read error. The chain has TRBV24-1 and TRBJ2-2; weak D call: TRBD1 (5 bases). This CDR3 is 15 amino acids long. The ends were cut back, 4 bases at V and 0 bases at J, with 8 bases in the middle. CDR1 is KGHDR and CDR2 is SFDVKD in the germline V gene. In DNA form, the CDR3 reads TGTGCCACCAGTGAACCGACAGCGAACACCGGGGAGCTGTTTTTT. Residues: CATSEPTANTGELFF.